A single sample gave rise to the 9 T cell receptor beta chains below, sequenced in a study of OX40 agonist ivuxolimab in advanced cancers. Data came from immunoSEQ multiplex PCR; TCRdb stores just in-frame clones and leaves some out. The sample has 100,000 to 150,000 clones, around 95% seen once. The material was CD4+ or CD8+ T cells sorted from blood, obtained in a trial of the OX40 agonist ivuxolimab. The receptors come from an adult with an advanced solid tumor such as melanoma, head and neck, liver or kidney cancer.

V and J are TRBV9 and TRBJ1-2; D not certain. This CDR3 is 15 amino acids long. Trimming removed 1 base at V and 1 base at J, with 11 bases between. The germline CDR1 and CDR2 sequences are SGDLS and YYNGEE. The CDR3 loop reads CASSVLPEGNYGYTF. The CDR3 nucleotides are TGTGCCAGCAGCGTACTTCCTGAGGGTAACTATGGCTACACCTTC.

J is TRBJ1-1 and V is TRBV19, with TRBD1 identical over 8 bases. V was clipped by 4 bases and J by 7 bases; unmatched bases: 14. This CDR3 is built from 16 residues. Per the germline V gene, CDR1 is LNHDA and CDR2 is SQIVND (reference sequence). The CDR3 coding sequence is TGTGCCAGTAGTAAGGGACAGGCAGGGGCCGGAGGTGAAGCTTTCTTT. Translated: CASSKGQAGAGGEAFF. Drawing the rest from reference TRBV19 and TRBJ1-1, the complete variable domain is DGGITQSPKYLFRKEGQNVTLSCEQNLNHDAMYWYRQDPGQGLRLIYYSQIVNDFQKGDIAEGYSVSREKKESFPLTVTSAQKNPTAFYLCASSKGQAGAGGEAFFGQGTRLTVV.

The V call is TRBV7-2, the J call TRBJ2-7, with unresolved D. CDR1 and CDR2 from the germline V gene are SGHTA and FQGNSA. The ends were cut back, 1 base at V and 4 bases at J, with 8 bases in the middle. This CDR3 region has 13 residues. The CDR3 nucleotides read TGTGCCAGCAGCTTAGTCGGCTTGTACGAGCAGTACTTC. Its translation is CASSLVGLYEQYF.

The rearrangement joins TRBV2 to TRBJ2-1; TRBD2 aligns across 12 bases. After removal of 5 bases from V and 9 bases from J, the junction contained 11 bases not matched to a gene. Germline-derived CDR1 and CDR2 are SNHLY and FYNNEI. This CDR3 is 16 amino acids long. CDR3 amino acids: CASSFIPGLAGGEQFF. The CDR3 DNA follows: TGTGCCAGCAGTTTCATTCCGGGACTAGCGGGCGGTGAGCAGTTCTTC.

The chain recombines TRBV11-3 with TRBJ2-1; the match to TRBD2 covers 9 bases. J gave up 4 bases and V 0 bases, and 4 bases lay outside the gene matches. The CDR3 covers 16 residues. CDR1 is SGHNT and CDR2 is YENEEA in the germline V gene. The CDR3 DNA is TGTGCCAGCAGCTTAGAAGGACTAGCGAGTTACAATGAGCAGTTCTTC. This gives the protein CASSLEGLASYNEQFF.

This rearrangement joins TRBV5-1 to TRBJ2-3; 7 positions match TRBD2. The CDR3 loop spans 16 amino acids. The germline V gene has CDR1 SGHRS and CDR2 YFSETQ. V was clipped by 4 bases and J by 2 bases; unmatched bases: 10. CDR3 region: CASSRKARGDTDTQYF. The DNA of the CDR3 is TGCGCCAGCAGCAGGAAAGCCCGGGGGGACACAGATACGCAGTATTTT.

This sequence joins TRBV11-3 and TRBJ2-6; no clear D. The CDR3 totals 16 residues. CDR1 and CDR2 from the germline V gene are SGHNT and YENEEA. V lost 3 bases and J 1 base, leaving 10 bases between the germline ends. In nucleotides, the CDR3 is TGTGCCAGCAGCTTTGGTTCCGGGTCTGGGGCCAACGTCCTGACTTTC. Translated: CASSFGSGSGANVLTF. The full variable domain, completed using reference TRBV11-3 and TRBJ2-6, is EAGVVQSPRYKIIEKKQPVAFWCNPISGHNTLYWYLQNLGQGPELLIRYENEEAVDDSQLPKDRFSAERLKGVDSTLKIQPAELGDSAVYLCASSFGSGSGANVLTFGAGSRLTVL.

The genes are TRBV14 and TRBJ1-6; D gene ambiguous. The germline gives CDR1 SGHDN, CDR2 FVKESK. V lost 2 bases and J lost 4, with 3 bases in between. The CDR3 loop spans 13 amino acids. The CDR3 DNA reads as TGTGCCAGCAGCCAACAGTATAATTCACCCCTCCACTTT. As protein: CASSQQYNSPLHF.

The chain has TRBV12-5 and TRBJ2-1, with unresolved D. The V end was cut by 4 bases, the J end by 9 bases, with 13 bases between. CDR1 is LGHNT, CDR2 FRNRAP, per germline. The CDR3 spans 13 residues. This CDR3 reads CASGSGSLGEQFF. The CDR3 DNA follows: TGTGCTAGTGGTTCCGGCAGTTTGGGTGAGCAGTTCTTC. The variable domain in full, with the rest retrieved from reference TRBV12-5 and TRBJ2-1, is DARVTQTPRHKVTEMGQEVTMRCQPILGHNTVFWYRQTMMQGLELLAYFRNRAPLDDSGMPKDRFSAEMPDATLATLKIQPSEPRDSAVYFCASGSGSLGEQFFGPGTRLTVL.